The 24 T cell receptor beta chains listed next were all sequenced from one sample in a study of cytomegalovirus exposure and HLA in healthy donors. Primers for the PCR totalled 60 Vbeta and 13 Jbeta. Only in-frame clones appear in the TCRdb table, and some are missing; sequencing was by immunoSEQ multiplex PCR. The sample comprises around 270,000 clones, under 90% of which are singletons, and around 0.33% rests with the top ten. The sequencing sample was made of PBMCs. Source of these receptors: a girl aged 2-10 years in good health and CMV-seronegative.

The rearrangement links TRBV13 to TRBJ2-1; 9 nucleotides line up with TRBD2. J was trimmed by 5 bases and V by 7 bases; bases with no gene match: 18. Germline-derived CDR1 and CDR2 are PRHDT and FYEKMQ (reference sequence). The CDR3 totals 18 residues. In DNA, the CDR3 is TGTGCCAGCACGATAAAGCGGGAGGCCGCTCTCCCAAACAATGAGCAGTTCTTC. Its translation: CASTIKREAALPNNEQFF.

The V and J genes are TRBV27 and TRBJ2-6; possibly TRBD2 for D (6 bases). The ends were cut back, 5 bases at V and 2 bases at J, with 10 bases in the middle. Germline V lookup: CDR1 MNHEY, CDR2 SMNVEV (reference sequence). The CDR3 is made up of 15 amino acids. The CDR3 reads CASSPGETGANVLTF. The CDR3, as DNA: TGTGCCAGCAGTCCGGGGGAAACTGGGGCCAACGTCCTGACTTTC.

The genes are TRBV25-1 and TRBJ1-4; 10 bases fit TRBD1. The CDR3 has 16 amino acids. The germline V gene has CDR1 MGHDK and CDR2 SYGVNS. With V trimmed by 6 bases and J by 4 bases, 8 bases remained unmatched. In nucleotides, the CDR3 is TGTGCCAGCAGCACCGGGACAGGGGCCAATAATGAAAAACTGTTTTTT. It encodes CASSTGTGANNEKLFF.

This chain connects TRBV6-1 to TRBJ2-1; TRBD2 might be the D (6 bases). The V gene's germline CDR1 is MNHNS and CDR2 SASEGT. The CDR3 consists of 12 residues. V gave up 3 bases and J gave up 7 bases, with 7 bases separating them. Here the CDR3 DNA reads TGTGCCAGCAGTGAGGGGAGGAATGAGCAGTTCTTC. Protein: CASSEGRNEQFF.

The V and J genes are TRBV10-3 and TRBJ2-7; 10 bases match TRBD2. Germline V gives CDR1 ENHRY, CDR2 SYGVKD. Unmatched junction bases numbered 15, after V lost 10 bases and J lost 6 bases. CDR3 length: 15 residues. The CDR3 DNA reads as TGTGCCACCGACAATCCAAGCGGGAGGGCGCGCGAGCAGTACTTC. It is translated as CATDNPSGRAREQYF.

The chain couples TRBV7-2 to TRBJ2-7, with TRBD2 matching over 7 bases. The V gene end was trimmed by 5 bases and the J gene end by 3 bases; junction bases not matched to a gene: 10. The CDR3 contains 15 residues. Germline loops: CDR1 SGHTA, CDR2 FQGNSA. This chain's CDR3 is CASSLVGGSVYEQYF. CDR3 DNA: TGTGCCAGCAGCCTCGTCGGGGGGTCCGTCTACGAGCAGTACTTC. The variable domain in full, completed from reference TRBV7-2 and TRBJ2-7, reads GAGVSQSPSNKVTEKGKDVELRCDPISGHTALYWYRQSLGQGLEFLIYFQGNSAPDKSGLPSDRFSAERTGGSVSTLTIQRTQQEDSAVYLCASSLVGGSVYEQYFGPGTRLTVT.

The rearrangement joins TRBV5-8 to TRBJ1-1, with D perhaps TRBD1 (5 bases). Germline CDR1 is SGHTS and CDR2 is YDEGEE. The CDR3 covers 13 residues. The germline V and J ends were trimmed by 2 bases and 3 bases, with 8 bases remaining between them. The DNA for the CDR3 is TGTGCCAGCAGCTTAAGGGGTCACACTGAAGCTTTCTTT. Translation: CASSLRGHTEAFF.

There are a few counts of this clone. The chain joins TRBV5-1 to TRBJ2-7, with 7 nucleotides matching TRBD1. Looked up from germline, CDR1 is SGHRS and CDR2 is YFSETQ. The CDR3 is 13 amino acids. V dropped 4 bases and J dropped 4; count of bases not matched to a gene: 5. In DNA, the CDR3 is TGCGCCAGCAGCACAAGGGACAGATACGAGCAGTACTTC. It yields the protein CASSTRDRYEQYF.

This chain joins TRBV25-1 and TRBJ1-2, with TRBD1 identical over 11 bases. The CDR3 extends over 15 amino acids. With 2 bases clipped from V and 6 bases from J, the junction kept 5 bases outside the gene matches. Germline V gene data show CDR1 as MGHDK and CDR2 as SYGVNS. The CDR3 DNA reads as TGTGCCAGCAGTGAAGGGACAGGGGGAAGGGATGGCTACACCTTC. Translated: CASSEGTGGRDGYTF.

This clone was detected a few times. This chain joins TRBV6-1 and TRBJ1-1, with 7 bases identical to TRBD1. Trimming at V came to 6 bases and at J to 4 bases, leaving 5 bases not matched to a gene. Germline values: CDR1 MNHNS, CDR2 SASEGT. CDR3 size: 13 residues. CDR3 region: CASRPGGSTEAFF. CDR3 in DNA: TGTGCCAGCAGGCCAGGGGGGAGCACTGAAGCTTTCTTT.

The rearrangement joins TRBV28 to TRBJ2-7, with unresolved D. Looked up from germline, CDR1 is MDHEN and CDR2 is SYDVKM. V shed 5 bases and J shed 4 bases, with 6 bases lying between them. This CDR3 spans 11 amino acids. The CDR3 protein is CASSQEYEQYF. The CDR3 nucleotides read TGTGCCAGCAGTCAGGAATACGAGCAGTACTTC.

This clone was detected only a few times. The chain links TRBV7-3 to TRBJ2-2, with 8 bases that match TRBD1. J lost 5 bases, V lost 4 bases, and 9 bases had no gene match. CDR3 length equals 16 residues. Germline V gene data show CDR1 as SGHTA and CDR2 as FQGTGA. The CDR3 is CASSYRGQGRTGELFF. CDR3 DNA sequence: TGTGCCAGCAGCTATCGTGGACAGGGACGGACCGGGGAGCTGTTTTTT. Full variable domain (missing parts from reference TRBV7-3 and TRBJ2-2): GAGVSQTPSNKVTEKGKYVELRCDPISGHTALYWYRQSLGQGPEFLIYFQGTGAADDSGLPNDRFFAVRPEGSVSTLKIQRTERGDSAVYLCASSYRGQGRTGELFFGEGSRLTVL.

The J gene is TRBJ1-5, the V gene TRBV4-1, with 7 bases fitting TRBD1. Trimming cost V 3 bases and J 4 bases; bases outside gene matches: 18. Germline-derived CDR1 and CDR2 are MGHRA and YSYEKL. The CDR3 consists of 19 residues. CDR3 sequence: CASSHQTGDRVYWNQPQHF. As DNA, the CDR3 is TGCGCCAGCAGCCACCAAACCGGCGACAGGGTATACTGGAATCAGCCCCAGCATTTT.

V gene TRBV4-1 combines with J gene TRBJ1-1, with D unclear. V was shortened by 4 bases and J by 1 base, with 7 bases between the two germline ends. CDR1 is MGHRA and CDR2 is YSYEKL in the germline V gene. The CDR3 runs to 13 residues. CDR3 sequence (DNA): TGCGCCAGCAGCCTCGAGGGGAACACTGAAGCTTTCTTT. Its translation is CASSLEGNTEAFF.

A single count supports this clone. The genes are TRBV30 and TRBJ1-6; 7 bases are a match to TRBD1. V shed 5 bases, J shed 5 bases, and the junction held 6 bases outside the gene matches. The germline V gene encodes CDR1 GTSNPN and CDR2 SVGIG (reference sequence). The CDR3 covers 14 residues. CDR3 region: CAWETGPDNSPLHF. The CDR3 region has the DNA TGTGCCTGGGAGACAGGGCCGGATAATTCACCCCTCCACTTT.

A few counts support this clone. The chain couples TRBV28 to TRBJ1-5; 9 positions match TRBD1. CDR1 is MDHEN and CDR2 is SYDVKM in the germline V gene. Losses at the gene ends were 5 bases for V and 4 bases for J; bases not matched to a gene: 9. This CDR3 comprises 16 residues. The CDR3 DNA is TGTGCCAGCAGTCCAGCGACAGGGGGGATTAATCAGCCCCAGCATTTT. Its translation: CASSPATGGINQPQHF.

This chain connects TRBV4-1 to TRBJ2-7; TRBD1 agrees at 9 bases. This CDR3 is built from 15 residues. Germline V CDR1 and CDR2: MGHRA, YSYEKL. V shed 4 bases, J shed 8 bases, and the junction held 12 bases outside the gene matches. The DNA of the CDR3 is TGCGCCAGCAGCCGGGGGGGGACAGGGAGTCTTAAGCAGTACTTC. It codes for CASSRGGTGSLKQYF.

The gene calls are TRBV18 and TRBJ1-1; D ambiguous. The V and J ends lost 2 bases and 1 base respectively, with 8 bases between them. The germline CDR1 and CDR2 sequences are KGHSH and LQKENI. The CDR3 length is 14 residues. The CDR3 DNA reads TGTGCCAGCTCACCAATGGGAGGGAACACTGAAGCTTTCTTT. Protein: CASSPMGGNTEAFF.

The V and J genes are TRBV7-2 and TRBJ2-3; D is undetermined. In germline, CDR1 is SGHTA, CDR2 FQGNSA. The CDR3 is made up of 12 amino acids. V lost 4 bases, J lost 6 bases, and 8 bases lay in between. CDR3 region: CASSSFSDTQYF. The CDR3, as DNA: TGTGCCAGCAGCTCCTTTTCCGATACGCAGTATTTT.

This chain connects TRBV11-2 to TRBJ1-5; D is unclear. Germline CDR1 and CDR2: SGHAT and FQNNGV. CDR3 length: 14 amino acids. Trimming removed 1 base from V and 1 base from J, with 5 bases in between. The CDR3 DNA follows: TGTGCCAGCAGCTTAGGCAGAAGCAATCAGCCCCAGCATTTT. Amino acids: CASSLGRSNQPQHF.

The chain links TRBV29-1 to TRBJ1-1; the D gene is possibly TRBD1 (5 bases). This CDR3 contains 13 residues. V was shortened by 1 base and J by 1 base, with 7 bases between the two germline ends. The germline V gene has CDR1 SQVTM and CDR2 ANQGSEA. CDR3 in amino acids: CSVEGRANTEAFF. CDR3 coding DNA: TGCAGCGTTGAAGGCAGGGCGAACACTGAAGCTTTCTTT.

This clone has more than one count but fewer than ten. The chain carries TRBV10-3 and TRBJ1-1; D is ambiguous. This CDR3 has 13 amino acids. V lost 3 bases and J 3 bases, leaving 8 bases between the germline ends. Germline V gene sequence: CDR1 ENHRY, CDR2 SYGVKD. The CDR3 protein is CAISDSRDTEAFF. The CDR3 bases are TGTGCCATCAGTGACTCCCGGGACACTGAAGCTTTCTTT.

V gene TRBV28 combines with J gene TRBJ2-3; 14 bases agree with TRBD2. This CDR3 contains 19 residues. With V trimmed by 5 bases and J by 3 bases, 13 bases remained unmatched. Germline values: CDR1 MDHEN, CDR2 SYDVKM. The CDR3 loop reads CASSPPSSGLAGVTDTQYF. The CDR3 DNA follows: TGTGCCAGCAGTCCACCAAGTTCGGGACTAGCGGGAGTTACAGATACGCAGTATTTT.

The CDR3 region has the DNA TGTGCCAGTAGGCCCAGGGGGCGTTGGGTGAGCAATCAGCCCCAGCATTTT. Translation gives CASRPRGRWVSNQPQHF. The chain uses TRBV19 and TRBJ1-5; 8 bases agree with TRBD1. This CDR3 spans 17 amino acids. Per germline, CDR1 LNHDA and CDR2 SQIVND (reference sequence). The ends lost 6 bases at V and 1 base at J; junction bases unmatched: 11.